Listed here is a single T cell receptor (beta chain). Its cognate antigen is unknown. The data were taken from a study of T cell clusters in autoimmune cytopenias. The length of the CDR3 is 15 residues. The germline V gene has CDR1 MNHEY and CDR2 SMNVEV (reference sequence). Whole-study results and caveats: TRB repertoire shifts in secondary cytopenia and chronic lymphocytic leukemia mostly reflected lymphoma, not autoimmunity. Primary autoimmune cytopenia patients appeared to lack physiological T cell clusters present in healthy donors. The T cell clusters came from computational analysis alone and lack functional validation. No cluster-lack signature appeared between secondary cytopenia and chronic lymphocytic leukemia patients, apparently due to lymphoma masking.

Multiplex touch-down PCR amplified TRB using TRB-A and TRB-B pools in one tube. TCRdb reanalyzed the multiplex PCR reads and collapses them to one entry per CDR3 protein, without DNA. This table holds more than 6,500 distinct CDR3 sequences. TRB amplification used approximately 250 ng of peripheral blood genomic DNA. The J gene is TRBJ1-1, the V gene TRBV27; lacking DNA, the TRBD1 call made by TCRdb goes unchecked. Specimen: peripheral blood. The receptor was derived from a human donor with an autoimmune cytopenia or autoimmune hepatitis (not recorded which). The CDR3: CASSLEFSGRTEAFF.